Listed here are 30 T cell receptor beta chains from one sample, sequenced in a study of blood T cell repertoires in COVID-19. Repertoires were generated with immunoSEQ multiplex PCR, while TCRdb's copy carries only in-frame clones and drops some. The repertoire has 95,000 to 150,000 clones, over 65% of them found once; the top ten carry approximately 4.5%. Sequenced: peripheral blood. The origin of the receptors is a woman aged 70-85 years with acute or convalescent COVID-19.

This clone was recorded only once. This chain uses TRBV27 with TRBJ2-2; 7 bases map to TRBD1. CDR1 is MNHEY, CDR2 SMNVEV, per germline (reference sequence). The CDR3 is made up of 16 amino acids. V was pared by 2 bases and J by 4 bases, with 7 bases of the junction left unmatched. The CDR3 bases are TGTGCCAGCAGTTTAGACCTACAGGGGTCCACCGGGGAGCTGTTTTTT. Its translation: CASSLDLQGSTGELFF.

This chain uses TRBV5-1 with TRBJ1-4; 10 nucleotides match TRBD1. The CDR3 has 14 amino acids. Germline V gene lookup returns CDR1 SGHRS and CDR2 YFSETQ. V gave up 4 bases and J gave up 7 bases; unmatched junction bases: 4. CDR3 protein: CASSPGTGVEKLFF. For the CDR3, the DNA is TGCGCCAGCAGCCCCGGGACAGGGGTTGAAAAACTGTTTTTT.

V gene TRBV2 combines with J gene TRBJ2-7; 8 nucleotides line up with TRBD1. After removal of 0 bases from V and 3 bases from J, the junction contained 7 bases not matched to a gene. Germline V gene lookup returns CDR1 SNHLY and CDR2 FYNNEI. This CDR3 has 16 residues. CDR3 loop: CASSEAPGTGYYEQYF. DNA for the CDR3: TGTGCCAGCAGTGAAGCGCCCGGGACAGGTTACTACGAGCAGTACTTC. Full variable domain (outside the CDR3, taken from reference TRBV2 and TRBJ2-7): EPEVTQTPSHQVTQMGQEVILRCVPISNHLYFYWYRQILGQKVEFLVSFYNNEISEKSEIFDDQFSVERPDGSNFTLKIRSTKLEDSAMYFCASSEAPGTGYYEQYFGPGTRLTVT.

This chain connects TRBV19 to TRBJ1-2, with 8 nucleotides matching TRBD1. This CDR3 comprises 11 residues. Germline CDR1 LNHDA, CDR2 SQIVND (reference sequence). V was clipped by 9 bases and J by 7 bases; unmatched bases: 4. In DNA, the CDR3 is TGTGCCAGCAGGACAGGGCTTGGCTACACCTTC. Amino acid sequence: CASRTGLGYTF.

This rearrangement joins TRBV11-2 to TRBJ2-5; 11 bases are a match to TRBD2. J was trimmed by 5 bases and V by 6 bases; bases with no gene match: 8. The CDR3 runs to 15 residues. The V gene's germline CDR1 is SGHAT and CDR2 FQNNGV. CDR3 sequence reads: CASSPLAGGGETQYF. CDR3 DNA: TGTGCCAGCAGTCCGCTAGCGGGGGGTGGGGAGACCCAGTACTTC.

The chain combines TRBV7-3 with TRBJ2-5, with D perhaps matching TRBD1 (5 bases). CDR1 is SGHTA and CDR2 is FQGTGA in the germline V gene. The CDR3 is 15 residues long. Deletions cut 2 bases from V and 1 base from J, with 11 bases between. CDR3 in amino acids: CASSLGRDSQETQYF. DNA for the CDR3: TGTGCCAGCAGCTTAGGCCGTGACAGCCAAGAGACCCAGTACTTC.

The chain combines TRBV24-1 with TRBJ2-2; 8 bases are shared with TRBD1. Germline lookup yields CDR1 KGHDR and CDR2 SFDVKD. The junction had 7 bases not matched to a gene; V was cut back by 3 bases and J by 5 bases. This CDR3 is 16 amino acids long. The CDR3 coding sequence is TGTGCCACCAGTGATCAGACAGGGGCGGGGACCGGGGAGCTGTTTTTT. Protein sequence: CATSDQTGAGTGELFF.

The V and J genes are TRBV5-1 and TRBJ1-4; tentatively, D is TRBD1 (5 bases). The CDR3 is 16 amino acids. CDR1 SGHRS and CDR2 YFSETQ come from the germline V gene. V was pared by 0 bases and J by 4 bases, with 13 bases between. DNA for the CDR3: TGCGCCAGCAGCTTGGATAGGGGCGCGGTTAATGAAAAACTGTTTTTT. Its translation: CASSLDRGAVNEKLFF.

The chain uses TRBV25-1 and TRBJ2-7, with D perhaps matching TRBD1 (6 bases). This CDR3 has 13 residues. Trimming took off 7 bases at V and 4 bases at J, with 14 bases between the two ends. CDR1 is MGHDK and CDR2 is SYGVNS in the germline V gene. The CDR3 bases are TGTGCCAGCACTCTTCAGGGGAGATACGAGCAGTACTTC. It encodes CASTLQGRYEQYF.

The V gene is TRBV19, the J gene TRBJ1-2, with D possibly matching TRBD1 (5 bases). The CDR3 runs 14 residues. Trimming removed 3 bases from V and 4 bases from J, with 12 bases in between. Germline loops: CDR1 LNHDA, CDR2 SQIVND (reference sequence). The DNA for the CDR3 is TGTGCCAGTAGTATGAAGGGGATCAGCTATGGCTACACCTTC. Translated, it gives CASSMKGISYGYTF.

Comment on this clone: The same CDR3 is also encoded by other DNA sequences in this sample. The chain couples TRBV19 to TRBJ1-2, with D hard to call. Germline V gene sequence: CDR1 LNHDA, CDR2 SQIVND (reference sequence). Between the trimmed V and J ends, which lost 7 bases and 1 base, there was a span of 7 bases. The CDR3 has 12 amino acids. In DNA form, the CDR3 reads TGTGCCAGTATTGGCGGTAACTATGGCTACACCTTC. It encodes CASIGGNYGYTF. Complete variable domain (other parts from reference TRBV19 and TRBJ1-2): DGGITQSPKYLFRKEGQNVTLSCEQNLNHDAMYWYRQDPGQGLRLIYYSQIVNDFQKGDIAEGYSVSREKKESFPLTVTSAQKNPTAFYLCASIGGNYGYTFGSGTRLTVV.

The chain employs TRBV29-1 and TRBJ1-1, with D possibly TRBD1 on 6 matching bases. Looked up from germline, CDR1 is SQVTM and CDR2 is ANQGSEA. The CDR3 has 13 residues. Trimming left V 7 bases short and J 0 bases short, with 12 bases between. Here the CDR3 reads CSAGDRLNTEAFF. The CDR3 nucleotides are TGCAGCGCTGGAGACAGGCTGAACACTGAAGCTTTCTTT.

In its sample, this clone was seen once. CDR3 region: CAIAASGSTGTSSYNEQFF. The CDR3 DNA is TGTGCCATAGCAGCATCAGGGTCGACAGGGACTTCCTCCTACAATGAGCAGTTCTTC. The V and J genes are TRBV10-3 and TRBJ2-1; the D gene is possibly TRBD1 (7 bases). Germline CDR1 and CDR2: ENHRY and SYGVKD. V was cut by 9 bases and J by 0 bases, with 27 bases left in between. The CDR3 is 19 residues long.

V and J are TRBV5-1 and TRBJ2-5, with 7 bases fitting TRBD1. This CDR3 has 14 amino acids. In germline, CDR1 is SGHRS, CDR2 YFSETQ. V was clipped by 3 bases and J by 4 bases; unmatched bases: 6. The DNA of the CDR3 is TGCGCCAGCAGCTCACAGGGGTTTTCAGAGACCCAGTACTTC. Its translation: CASSSQGFSETQYF.

The V and J genes are TRBV7-2 and TRBJ2-3; D perhaps matches TRBD2 (6 bases). Trimming stripped 3 bases from V and 2 bases from J, with 12 bases between. The CDR3 runs to 15 residues. Per the germline V gene, CDR1 is SGHTA and CDR2 is FQGNSA. The CDR3 protein is CASSFSGGITDTQYF. CDR3 bases: TGTGCCAGCAGCTTTTCCGGGGGAATCACAGATACGCAGTATTTT.

The chain couples TRBV18 to TRBJ1-2, with 10 bases aligning to TRBD1. Germline assignment: CDR1 KGHSH and CDR2 LQKENI. With 3 bases clipped from V and 5 bases from J, the junction kept 6 bases outside the gene matches. The CDR3 spans 15 residues. In nucleotides, the CDR3 is TGTGCCAGCTCACCGGGACAGGGGTCAGAATATGGCTACACCTTC. It encodes CASSPGQGSEYGYTF.

The V and J genes are TRBV18 and TRBJ2-5, with 7 bases lining up with TRBD1. V was clipped by 3 bases and J by 5 bases; unmatched bases: 9. This CDR3 has 15 residues. Germline V lookup: CDR1 KGHSH, CDR2 LQKENI. The CDR3 region is CASSPLRTGRETQYF. The CDR3 region has the DNA TGTGCCAGCTCACCCCTGAGGACAGGAAGGGAGACCCAGTACTTC. The whole variable domain, filled in from reference TRBV18 and TRBJ2-5, reads NAGVMQNPRHLVRRRGQEARLRCSPMKGHSHVYWYRQLPEEGLKFMVYLQKENIIDESGMPKERFSAEFPKEGPSILRIQQVVRGDSAAYFCASSPLRTGRETQYFGPGTRLLVL.

J is TRBJ1-5 and V is TRBV6-2 or TRBV6-3; 7 bases line up with TRBD1. The CDR3 length is 15 residues. Trimming at V came to 4 bases and at J to 4 bases, leaving 7 bases not matched to a gene. Germline V gene data show CDR1 as MNHEY and CDR2 as SVGEGT. The CDR3 region has the DNA TGTGCCAGCAGTTCAAGACAGGGAACTAATCAGCCCCAGCATTTT. It yields the protein CASSSRQGTNQPQHF.

The chain has TRBV7-9 and TRBJ1-1, with D uncertain. With 5 bases removed from V and 3 bases from J, the gap between germline ends came to 4 bases. Germline V gene data show CDR1 as SEHNR and CDR2 as FQNEAQ (reference sequence). The CDR3 contains 11 residues. The CDR3 is CASSRDTEAFF. The CDR3 DNA follows: TGTGCCAGCAGCCGGGACACTGAAGCTTTCTTT.

The chain joins TRBV7-8 to TRBJ2-7; D ambiguous. Germline-derived CDR1 and CDR2 are SGHVS and FQNEAQ. The V gene lost 2 bases and the J gene lost 0 bases, with 8 bases spanning the gap. The CDR3 totals 14 residues. Written as DNA, the CDR3 is TGTGCCAGCAGCTTAATGTACAGCTCCTACGAGCAGTACGTC. Its protein product is CASSLMYSSYEQYV.

This sequence joins TRBV21-1 and TRBJ1-2. TRBV21-1 is described as a pseudogene. The CDR3 runs 14 residues. The CDR3 sequence: CASSEGGLNDGYTF. In DNA, the CDR3 is TGTGCCAGCAGCGAAGGAGGCCTTAACGATGGCTACACCTTC.

V usage is TRBV7-8 and J usage is TRBJ2-5; 8 bases are shared with TRBD2. The CDR3 consists of 16 residues. Germline CDR1 SGHVS, CDR2 FQNEAQ. V lost 6 bases, J lost 5 bases, and 14 bases stayed unmatched. This chain's CDR3 is CASSFRFGTRTETQYF. CDR3 DNA sequence: TGTGCCAGCAGTTTTAGATTCGGGACTAGGACGGAGACCCAGTACTTC.

The chain joins TRBV11-3 to TRBJ2-1, with D maybe TRBD2 (5 bases). Trimming took 1 base from V and 6 from J, leaving 13 bases between them. The CDR3 is made up of 15 amino acids. Germline loops: CDR1 SGHNT, CDR2 YENEEA. Here the CDR3 reads CASSLGGPRGNEQFF. In DNA form, the CDR3 reads TGTGCCAGCAGCTTAGGAGGGCCCCGTGGCAATGAGCAGTTCTTC.

The chain is built from TRBV7-2 and TRBJ2-2; 15 bases map to TRBD2. The V gene end was trimmed by 3 bases and the J gene end by 4 bases; junction bases not matched to a gene: 9. This CDR3 is built from 19 residues. In germline, CDR1 is SGHTA, CDR2 FQGNSA. The CDR3 is CASSFAGLAGGRGTGELFF. The DNA of the CDR3 is TGTGCCAGCAGCTTCGCTGGACTAGCGGGGGGGCGGGGCACCGGGGAGCTGTTTTTT. Using reference TRBV7-2 and TRBJ2-2 for the parts outside the CDR3, the full variable domain is GAGVSQSPSNKVTEKGKDVELRCDPISGHTALYWYRQSLGQGLEFLIYFQGNSAPDKSGLPSDRFSAERTGGSVSTLTIQRTQQEDSAVYLCASSFAGLAGGRGTGELFFGEGSRLTVL.

The chain has TRBV20-1 and TRBJ1-2; D may be TRBD1 (6 bases). The CDR3 extends over 14 amino acids. V gave up 3 bases and J gave up 3 bases, with 14 bases separating them. The germline gives CDR1 DFQATT, CDR2 SNEGSKA (reference sequence). CDR3 coding DNA: TGCAGTGCTAGTGATGACAGGCGGCACTATGGCTACACCTTC. The encoded protein is CSASDDRRHYGYTF.

This clone has only one observation. The chain uses TRBV14 and TRBJ1-3; unclear D gene. This CDR3 contains 14 residues. Trimming took off 10 bases at V and 0 bases at J, with 13 bases between the two ends. The germline V gene has CDR1 SGHDN and CDR2 FVKESK. The CDR3 here is CAIPTCSSGNTIYF. Written as DNA, the CDR3 is TGTGCCATCCCGACATGTAGCTCTGGAAACACCATATATTTT.

This rearrangement joins TRBV29-1 to TRBJ1-5; the match to TRBD1 covers 7 bases. The junction had 8 bases not matched to a gene; V was cut back by 6 bases and J by 3 bases. The CDR3 is made up of 14 amino acids. Germline lookup yields CDR1 SQVTM and CDR2 ANQGSEA. This CDR3 is CSVVETGINQPQHF. CDR3 sequence (DNA): TGCAGCGTCGTCGAGACAGGGATCAATCAGCCCCAGCATTTT.

The V and J genes are TRBV6-1 and TRBJ2-3, with a tentative D call TRBD1 (5 bases). The CDR3 spans 13 residues. CDR1 is MNHNS, CDR2 SASEGT, per germline. The germline V and J ends were trimmed by 3 bases and 3 bases, with 7 bases remaining between them. In nucleotides, the CDR3 is TGTGCCAGCAGTGACCAGGGAACAGATACGCAGTATTTT. Translation: CASSDQGTDTQYF.

The V and J genes are TRBV9 and TRBJ1-1; D is possibly TRBD1 (5 bases). The V gene's germline CDR1 is SGDLS and CDR2 YYNGEE. Between the trimmed V and J ends, which lost 0 bases and 7 bases, there was a span of 13 bases. There are 14 residues in the CDR3. CDR3 nucleotides: TGTGCCAGCAGCGTAGGACCAGGGTCGGTTGAAGCTTTCTTT. Protein product: CASSVGPGSVEAFF.

The chain employs TRBV18 and TRBJ1-1, with 11 nucleotides matching TRBD1. V was clipped by 5 bases and J by 4 bases; unmatched bases: 9. Germline-derived CDR1 and CDR2 are KGHSH and LQKENI. The CDR3 length is 16 residues. The CDR3 region is CASSSNSGTGGTEAFF. The DNA for the CDR3 is TGTGCCAGCTCATCAAATTCCGGGACAGGGGGCACTGAAGCTTTCTTT.